This T cell receptor (beta chain) stems from a study of cytomegalovirus exposure and HLA in healthy donors. The germline V gene encodes CDR1 MDHEN and CDR2 SYDVKM. With 5 bases clipped from V and 3 bases from J, the junction kept 9 bases outside the gene matches. The CDR3 consists of 15 residues. Of note for this clone: What it binds is unknown.

Points from the study as a whole: Published work reported that the classifier diagnosed cytomegalovirus status with high specificity and sensitivity.

Use of 60 Vbeta and 13 Jbeta primers characterized the PCR. The repertoire was sequenced with immunoSEQ multiplex PCR; TCRdb's copy has only in-frame clones and lacks some. The table includes about 170,000 clones, roughly 80% detected once. The material sequenced was PBMCs. This chain links TRBV28 with TRBJ1-2, with TRBD1 matching 7 bases. The receptor was isolated from a male donor in good health and CMV-seronegative. CDR3 amino acids: CASSRRDSSHYGYTF. CDR3 sequence (DNA): TGTGCCAGCAGTCGCCGGGACAGCAGCCACTATGGCTACACCTTC.